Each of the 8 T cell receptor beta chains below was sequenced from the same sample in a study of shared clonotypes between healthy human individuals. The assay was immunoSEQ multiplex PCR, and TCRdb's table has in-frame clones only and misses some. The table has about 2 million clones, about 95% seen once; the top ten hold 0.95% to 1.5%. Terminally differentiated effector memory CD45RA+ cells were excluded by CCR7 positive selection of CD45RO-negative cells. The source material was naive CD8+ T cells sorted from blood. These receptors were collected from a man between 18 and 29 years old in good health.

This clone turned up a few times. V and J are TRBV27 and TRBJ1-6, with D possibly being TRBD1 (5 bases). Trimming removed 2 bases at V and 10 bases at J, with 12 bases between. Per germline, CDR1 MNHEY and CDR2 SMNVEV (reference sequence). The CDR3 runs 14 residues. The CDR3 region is CASSLEGAQSPLHF. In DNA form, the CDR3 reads TGTGCCAGCAGTTTAGAAGGGGCTCAGTCACCCCTCCACTTT.

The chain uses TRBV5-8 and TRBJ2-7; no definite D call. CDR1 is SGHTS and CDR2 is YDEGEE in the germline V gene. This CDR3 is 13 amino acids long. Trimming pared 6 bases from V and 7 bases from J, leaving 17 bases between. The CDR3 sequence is CASTPLGDREQYF. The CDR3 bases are TGTGCCAGCACCCCCCTGGGTGATCGGGAGCAGTACTTC.

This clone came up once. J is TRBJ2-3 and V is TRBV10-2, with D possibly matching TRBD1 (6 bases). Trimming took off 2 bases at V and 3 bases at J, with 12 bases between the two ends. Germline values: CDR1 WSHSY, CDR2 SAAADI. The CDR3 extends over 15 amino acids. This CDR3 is CASSEPQGRTDTQYF. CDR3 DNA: TGCGCCAGCAGTGAGCCACAGGGTCGAACAGATACGCAGTATTTT.

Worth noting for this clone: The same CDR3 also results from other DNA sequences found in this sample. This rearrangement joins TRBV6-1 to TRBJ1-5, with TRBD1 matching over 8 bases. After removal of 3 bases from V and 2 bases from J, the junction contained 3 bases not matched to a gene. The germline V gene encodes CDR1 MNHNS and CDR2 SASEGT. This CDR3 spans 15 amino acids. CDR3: CASSEDRVGNQPQHF. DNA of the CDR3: TGTGCCAGCAGTGAGGACAGGGTTGGCAATCAGCCCCAGCATTTT.

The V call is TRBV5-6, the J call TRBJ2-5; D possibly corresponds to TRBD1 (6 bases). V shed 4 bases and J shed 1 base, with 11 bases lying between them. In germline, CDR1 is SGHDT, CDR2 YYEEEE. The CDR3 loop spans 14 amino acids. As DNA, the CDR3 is TGTGCCAGCAGCACAGGACAGATCCAAGAGACCCAGTACTTC. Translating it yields CASSTGQIQETQYF.

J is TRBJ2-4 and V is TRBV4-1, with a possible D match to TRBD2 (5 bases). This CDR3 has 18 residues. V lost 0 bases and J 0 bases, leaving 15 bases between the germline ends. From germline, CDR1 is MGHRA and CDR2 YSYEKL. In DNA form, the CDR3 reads TGCGCCAGCAGCCAAGAGGTCGGGGAGCGTGGAGCCAAAAACATTCAGTACTTC. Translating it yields CASSQEVGERGAKNIQYF.

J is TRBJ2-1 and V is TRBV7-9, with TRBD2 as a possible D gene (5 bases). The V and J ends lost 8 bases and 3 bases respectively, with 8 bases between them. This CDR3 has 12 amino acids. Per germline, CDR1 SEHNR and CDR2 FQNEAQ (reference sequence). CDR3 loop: CASAGLYNEQFF. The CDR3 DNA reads TGTGCCAGCGCGGGCCTCTACAATGAGCAGTTCTTC.

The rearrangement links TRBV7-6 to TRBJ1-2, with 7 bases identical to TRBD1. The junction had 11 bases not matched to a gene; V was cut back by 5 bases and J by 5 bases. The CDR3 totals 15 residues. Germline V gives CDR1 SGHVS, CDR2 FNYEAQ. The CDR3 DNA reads TGTGCCAGCAGCCCCTACCCCGGGACAGCATATGGCTACACCTTC. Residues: CASSPYPGTAYGYTF.